The TCR beta chain described here comes from a study of T cells after yellow fever vaccination (dated by TCRdb to the late 2010s). At the level of the whole study: The SMART-Seq v4 Ultra Low Input RNA kit was used to prepare libraries from fractions with low cell numbers. Bulk PBMC replicates and cell subsets were isolated from blood drawn at multiple timepoints before and after both primary and secondary immunization. Two healthy male donors made up the cohort, one aged 18 to 30 years and the other aged 30 to 40 years. To follow T-cell clones before and after primary and booster YFV17D yellow fever vaccination, bulk TCR alpha and beta repertoires were sequenced over time.

This sample's treatment or condition label indicates: live attenuated yellow fever vaccine strain. PBMCs were isolated from peripheral blood using a standard Ficoll-Paque protocol. Dynabeads CD4 and CD8 positive selection kits were used to isolate the CD4 and CD8 T-cell fractions. RNA was extracted with TriZol from bulk PBMCs, CD4 and CD8 fractions, and dextramer-positive and dextramer-negative fractions. What the work shows at the level of the full study, not this receptor alone: After the booster, most of the clones that had expanded following primary vaccination were detected again (approximately 95% of CD4 and 80% to 90% of CD8), which suggests that memory was broadly maintained. Compared with the primary T-cell response, the secondary T-cell response was faster but weaker, reaching its peak on day 5 rather than on day 15. Computational filtering was required because FACS-sorted repertoires could contain abundant contaminating clonotypes from the bulk population. A small fraction of clonotypes appeared in both the CD4 and CD8 compartments, likely as a result of convergent recombination. Because the study included only two donors, the extent to which the findings can be generalized is limited.

A note on this clonotype: This clone's antigen is unknown. The sample holds no much larger clone one base away, and base qualities are not on file.

The junction shows trimming of 1 base on V and 4 bases on J, plus 10 bases between the germline ends. CDR1 and CDR2 were assigned from the germline V gene (reference sequence) as GTSNPN and SVGIG. From cysteine to phenylalanine, the CDR3 is 13 amino acids long. The retained sequence is limited to the CDR3, 39 bases, with the frame set at the first base. The sequencer was an Illumina NovaSeq 6000. Synthesis of TCR cDNA relied on 5'RACE template switching, a step that introduced a universal primer site along with unique molecular identifiers. Priming for cDNA synthesis came from both the TCR alpha and TCR beta constant segments. Library amplification involved two PCR steps, and the second step added sample barcodes and sequencing adapters. Sequencing of the libraries was done on either Illumina HiSeq 2500 (2x100 bp) or NovaSeq (2x150 bp). Per the source publication's procedure: MIGEC handled demultiplexing of reads and collapsing into UMI consensus sequences, while MiXCR performed V(D)J alignment. Vaccine-responding clonotypes were defined with edgeR using replicate PBMC samples, requiring FDR below 0.01 and a log2 fold change above 5 up to day 15. Each bulk clonotype received a CD4 or CD8 identity based on whether the sequenced CD4 or CD8 repertoire contained that clonotype at higher abundance. The raw public data were reprocessed by TCRdb itself: fastp quality trimming at Q25, MiXCR clonotype calling, in-frame beta chains only. Every entry covers one CDR3 protein and lists the most common genes and DNA from its rows. The V and J calls shown here were made by TCRdb, not taken from the authors' results. In all, the sample holds 300,000 to 400,000 distinct CDR3 sequences, and approximately 13% of those were seen once. The ten largest clones add up to 3.2% of the sample.

Here the chain combines TRBV30 and TRBJ2-5; perhaps TRBD2 is the D gene, with 6 bases matching. The specimen was CD4+ T cells sorted from PBMCs, collected 15 days after the yellow fever booster vaccination. The TCR originated in a man between 18 and 35 years old who received the YFV17D yellow fever vaccine. The CDR3 sequence is CAWSGLVSETQYF. The DNA sequence is TGTGCCTGGAGTGGACTAGTGTCAGAGACCCAGTACTTC.